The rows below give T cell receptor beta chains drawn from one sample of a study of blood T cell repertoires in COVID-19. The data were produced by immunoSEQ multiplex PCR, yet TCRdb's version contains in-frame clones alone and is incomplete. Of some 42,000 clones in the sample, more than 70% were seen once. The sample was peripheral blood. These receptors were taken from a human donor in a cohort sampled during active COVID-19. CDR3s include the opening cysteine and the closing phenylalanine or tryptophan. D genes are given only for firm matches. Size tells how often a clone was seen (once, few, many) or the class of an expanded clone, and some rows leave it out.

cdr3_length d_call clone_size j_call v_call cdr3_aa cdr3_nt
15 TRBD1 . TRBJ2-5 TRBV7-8 CASQRTGRTQETQYF TGTGCCAGCCAAAGGACAGGGAGAACGCAAGAGACCCAGTACTTC
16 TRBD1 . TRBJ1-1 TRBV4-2 CASSQNLRNRGTEAFF TGTGCCAGCAGCCAAAATCTTAGGAACAGGGGCACTGAAGCTTTCTTT
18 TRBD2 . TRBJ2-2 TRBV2 CASSVAGASPPRVRELFF TGTGCCAGCAGTGTAGCGGGGGCTTCCCCCCCAAGAGTTCGGGAGCTGTTTTTT
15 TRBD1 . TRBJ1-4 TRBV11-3 CASSFRDRVLEKLFF TGTGCCAGCAGCTTCCGGGACAGGGTTTTAGAAAAACTGTTTTTT
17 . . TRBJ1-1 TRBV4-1 CASSPNIWGRVNTEAFF TGCGCCAGCAGCCCAAATATCTGGGGCAGGGTGAACACTGAAGCTTTCTTT
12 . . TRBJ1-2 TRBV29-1 CSVEFSNYGYTF TGCAGCGTTGAATTCTCGAACTATGGCTACACCTTC
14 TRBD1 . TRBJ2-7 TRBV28 CASNWGQGLYEQYF TGTGCCAGCAATTGGGGACAGGGTCTTTACGAGCAGTACTTC
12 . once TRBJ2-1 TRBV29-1 CSVSGQYNEQFF TGCAGCGTGTCAGGCCAATACAATGAGCAGTTCTTC
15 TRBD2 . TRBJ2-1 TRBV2 CASSPGLAGYNEQFF TGTGCCAGCAGCCCCGGACTAGCGGGATACAATGAGCAGTTCTTC
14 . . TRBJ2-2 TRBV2 CASRTGSNTGELFF TGTGCCAGCAGGACAGGATCGAACACCGGGGAGCTGTTTTTT
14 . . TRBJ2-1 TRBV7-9 CASSLESSYNEQFF TGTGCCAGCAGCTTAGAATCGAGTTACAATGAGCAGTTCTTC
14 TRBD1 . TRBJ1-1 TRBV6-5 CASRQATGNTEAFF TGTGCCAGCAGGCAGGCGACAGGGAATACTGAAGCTTTCTTT
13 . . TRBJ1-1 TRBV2 CASSERRNTEAFF TGTGCCAGCAGTGAAAGGAGGAACACTGAAGCTTTCTTT
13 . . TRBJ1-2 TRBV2 CASSAGEIDGYTF TGTGCCAGCAGTGCAGGGGAGATCGATGGCTACACCTTC
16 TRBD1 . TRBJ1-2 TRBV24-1 CATSDDTTGGNYGYTF TGTGCCACCAGTGACGACACGACAGGGGGCAACTATGGCTACACCTTC
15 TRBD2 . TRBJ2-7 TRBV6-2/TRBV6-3 CASSYPSGGADEQYF TGTGCCAGCAGTTACCCGAGCGGGGGGGCCGACGAGCAGTACTTC
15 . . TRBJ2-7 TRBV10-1 CASSESIQGSDEQYF TGCGCCAGCAGTGAGTCGATTCAGGGTTCGGACGAGCAGTACTTC
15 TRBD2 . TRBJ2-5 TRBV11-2 CASSLYGGGPETQYF TGTGCCAGCAGCTTATACGGGGGGGGGCCTGAGACCCAGTACTTC
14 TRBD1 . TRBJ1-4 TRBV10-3 CAISDGQGGEKLFF TGTGCCATCAGTGACGGACAGGGTGGTGAAAAACTGTTTTTT
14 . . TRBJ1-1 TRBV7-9 CASSRRTANTEAFF TGTGCCAGCAGCCGACGGACAGCCAACACTGAAGCTTTCTTT
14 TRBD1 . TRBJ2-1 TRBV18 CASSPGTGGDEQFF TGTGCCAGCTCGCCCGGGACAGGGGGCGATGAGCAGTTCTTC
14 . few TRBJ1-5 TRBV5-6 CASSLGQVNQPQHF TGTGCCAGCAGCTTGGGACAAGTCAATCAGCCCCAGCATTTT
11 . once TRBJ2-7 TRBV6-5 CASSDSYEQYF TGTGCCAGCAGCGATAGCTACGAGCAGTACTTC
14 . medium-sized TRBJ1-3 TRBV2 CARSRDFSGNTIYF TGTGCCAGAAGCAGGGACTTCTCTGGAAACACCATATATTTT
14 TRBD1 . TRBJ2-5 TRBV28 CASSPPGQKETQYF TGTGCCAGCAGTCCCCCGGGACAGAAAGAGACCCAGTACTTC
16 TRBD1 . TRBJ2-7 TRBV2 CASSEGLNLGQGEQYF TGTGCCAGCAGTGAAGGCCTTAATTTGGGACAGGGGGAGCAGTACTTC
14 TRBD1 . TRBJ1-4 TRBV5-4 CASSSGQVNEKLFF TGTGCCAGCAGCTCGGGACAGGTTAATGAAAAACTGTTTTTT